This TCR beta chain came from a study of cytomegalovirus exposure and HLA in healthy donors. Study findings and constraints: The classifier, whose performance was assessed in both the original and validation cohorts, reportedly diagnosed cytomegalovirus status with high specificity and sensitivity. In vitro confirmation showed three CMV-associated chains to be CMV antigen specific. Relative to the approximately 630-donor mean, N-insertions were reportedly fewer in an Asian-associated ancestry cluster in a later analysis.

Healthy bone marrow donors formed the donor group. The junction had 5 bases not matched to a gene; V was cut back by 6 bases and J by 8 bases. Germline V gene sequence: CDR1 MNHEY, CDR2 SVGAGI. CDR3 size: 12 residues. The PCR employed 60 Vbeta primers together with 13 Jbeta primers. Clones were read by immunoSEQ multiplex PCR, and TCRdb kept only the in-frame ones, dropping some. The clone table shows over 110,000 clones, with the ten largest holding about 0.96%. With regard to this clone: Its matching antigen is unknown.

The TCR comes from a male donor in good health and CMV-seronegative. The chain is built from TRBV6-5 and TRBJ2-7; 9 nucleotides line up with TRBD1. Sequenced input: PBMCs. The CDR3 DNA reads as TGTGCCAGCAGCAGAGGACAGGGGCAGCAGTACTTC. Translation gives CASSRGQGQQYF.